This T cell receptor (beta chain) appears in the sequencing data of a study of tumor-infiltrating lymphocytes in primary liver carcinoma. Germline lookup yields CDR1 SEHNR and CDR2 FQNEAQ (reference sequence). The CDR3 has 16 residues. A primer in the constant region served to generate TCR beta cDNA from roughly 550 ng of total RNA. Sequencing libraries for TCR beta derived from three nested multiplex PCR rounds that used slightly modified ARM-PCR. Investigators reported that the first two PCR rounds, at 10 to 11 cycles each, used TRBV1-TRBV30 forward primers with a C-beta reverse primer. TCRdb processed the multiplex PCR reads anew with MiXCR; each CDR3 protein has one entry. The sample carries about 130,000 distinct CDR3 sequences, 64% recorded once. For this clonotype: Antigen: not known. A much larger clone sits a single nucleotide away, making a read error possible.

Joint extraction of RNA and DNA used about 17-33 mg of bulk tissue that was unsorted. The cohort consisted of patients whose primary liver carcinoma was surgically resected. Study-level results: Tumor-adjacent and tumor-blood pairs shared less of their repertoires than tumor region pairs shared.

The receptor was isolated from a woman aged 55-70 years with primary liver carcinoma and hepatitis B virus infection. The chain joins TRBV7-9 to TRBJ2-5; D is undetermined. The sequenced sample consisted of liver tumor tissue from sampling region 3. Subset indicated: tumor region T3, left-lateral pole. The CDR3 DNA is TGTGCCAACAGCTTAGTGAGTCAAAGGGTGGTGGAGACCCAGTACTTC. It codes for CANSLVSQRVVETQYF.